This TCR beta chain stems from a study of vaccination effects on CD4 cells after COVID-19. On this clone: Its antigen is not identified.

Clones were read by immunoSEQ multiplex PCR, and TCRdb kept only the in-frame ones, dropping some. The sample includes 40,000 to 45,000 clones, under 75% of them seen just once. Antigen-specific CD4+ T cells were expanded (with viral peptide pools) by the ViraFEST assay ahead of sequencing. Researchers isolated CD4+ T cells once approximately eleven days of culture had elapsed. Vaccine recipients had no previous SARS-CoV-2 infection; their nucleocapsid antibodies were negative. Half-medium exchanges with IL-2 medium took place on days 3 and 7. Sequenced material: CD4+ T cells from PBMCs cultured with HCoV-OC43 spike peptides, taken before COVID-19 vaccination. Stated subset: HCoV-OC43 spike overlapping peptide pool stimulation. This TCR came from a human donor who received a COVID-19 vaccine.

This CDR3 is CASSSMGDTQYF. CDR3 nucleotide sequence: TGTGCCAGCAGCTCTATGGGGGATACGCAGTATTTT. This chain links TRBV5-5 with TRBJ2-3; D is unresolved. The germline V and J ends were trimmed by 3 bases and 6 bases, with 8 bases remaining between them. CDR1 is SGHKS and CDR2 is YYEKEE in the germline V gene (reference sequence). The CDR3 extends over 12 amino acids.